The rows below give T cell receptor beta chains drawn from one sample of a study of T cells in localized non-small cell lung cancer. Sequencing was performed with immunoSEQ multiplex PCR; in TCRdb, only in-frame clones are kept and a portion is missing. The sample records fewer than 50,000 clones, 65% to 90% being singletons. The source was PBMCs, collected before any cancer treatment. These receptors were obtained from a man aged 35 to 69 with stage II lung adenocarcinoma. Both conserved end residues are part of each CDR3. The order of the fields is V gene, CDR3 protein.

>TRBV7-9
CASSPARGGNQPQHF
>TRBV7-9
CASSLDGDTQYF
>TRBV5-5
CASSLVHTQQNIQYF
>TRBV5-1
CASSLLPQGNTNNEKLFF
>TRBV6-5
CASGWPMVEAFF
>TRBV6-5
CASSAGLAGTDTQYF
>TRBV5-1
CASSPTLPGGEAFF
>TRBV4-2
CASSQPGPYEQYF
>TRBV28
CASSLGGPYNEQFF
>TRBV7-6
CASSLAYQGRSDTQYF
>TRBV6-5
CASSYGGGSGEAFF
>TRBV7-2
CASSFQWGNTEAFF
>TRBV7-7
CASSFQGETQYF
>TRBV21-1
CASSNRDRTYEQYF
>TRBV11-2
CASSLDWAGQQKLFF
>TRBV6-5
CASSDGTSPSYEQYF
>TRBV5-5
CASSLAQGADYGYTF
>TRBV5-4
CASSDERGGRLNEQYF
>TRBV25-1
CASSHVRTGAYEQYF
>TRBV18
CASSIATLAGGRTDTQYF
>TRBV6-1
CASSDVGSGGPQHF
>TRBV4-1
CASSRKTGGEKLFF
>TRBV5-5
CASSLVIGFTTEAFF
>TRBV20-1
CSVQLTDEQFF
>TRBV5-1
CASSPTGRGNTEAFF
>TRBV6-6
CASSYPDGYEQYF
>TRBV1
CTSSQDDHRPASGGSTDTQYF
>TRBV7-2
CASNLPRGDGYTF
>TRBV27
CASSRAGTTSYNEQFF
>TRBV21-1
CASSIPITGVGNEQFF
>TRBV5-6
CASSLDPGRSYEQYF
>TRBV19
CASSIDLVGADEAFF
>TRBV19
CASTEIMNTEAFF
>TRBV27
CASSLSLTQAAYEQYF
>TRBV30
CAWCSGADQPQHF
>TRBV6-1
CASSDPRGLETQYF
>TRBV25-1
CASNTGNTEAFF
>TRBV6-5
CASRSLLRTYEQYF
>TRBV2
CASSRGNAEQYF
>TRBV5-5
CASSLGGQGGYEQYF
>TRBV7-2
CASSAGAGREQYF
>TRBV7-9
CASSSTDPGQRDTQYF
>TRBV2
CASNLSPANTGELFF
>TRBV7-9
CASSLAGRDEQYF
>TRBV6-6
CASSYRRPDNYGYTF
>TRBV10-2
CASSGRNQPRQETQYF
>TRBV6-4
CASSKGPIPGELFF